These 22 T cell receptor beta chains were all obtained from the same sample, sequenced in a study of early T cells in non-severe SARS-CoV-2 infection. TCRdb independently ran MiXCR on the 5' RACE reads; one entry per CDR3 protein. The sample shows tens of thousands of distinct CDR3 sequences, about 15% of them seen only once. The sequenced material came from whole blood. These receptors originate from an adult who was a healthcare worker with PCR-confirmed SARS-CoV-2 infection or an uninfected control (not recorded which).

The rearrangement joins TRBV20-1 to TRBJ2-5; D uncertain. V gave up 0 bases and J gave up 1 base, with 15 bases separating them. This CDR3 spans 16 amino acids. Per germline, CDR1 DFQATT and CDR2 SNEGSKA (reference sequence). CDR3 sequence: CSARDSRSALQETQYF. Here the CDR3 DNA reads TGCAGTGCTAGAGATTCCCGGTCGGCCCTCCAAGAGACCCAGTACTTC.

V usage is TRBV7-9 and J usage is TRBJ1-2; 7 nucleotides line up with TRBD1. The germline V gene encodes CDR1 SEHNR and CDR2 FQNEAQ (reference sequence). The CDR3 totals 15 residues. Trimming at V came to 3 bases and at J to 8 bases, leaving 12 bases not matched to a gene. CDR3 protein: CASSLTGTAERGYTF. The CDR3 DNA is TGTGCCAGCAGCTTGACCGGGACAGCTGAGCGCGGCTACACCTTC.

The rearrangement joins TRBV10-1 to TRBJ2-1, with D perhaps TRBD2 (5 bases). V was shortened by 8 bases and J by 10 bases, with 15 bases between the two germline ends. There are 12 residues in the CDR3. CDR1 WNHNN and CDR2 SYGVQD come from the germline V gene (reference sequence). DNA for the CDR3: TGCGCCAGCTCGAATCGGCGAGGGGAGCAGTTCTTC. This translates into CASSNRRGEQFF.

The chain joins TRBV7-9 to TRBJ2-2; D not certain. V lost 4 bases and J 6 bases, leaving 12 bases between the germline ends. Germline V gives CDR1 SEHNR, CDR2 FQNEAQ (reference sequence). This CDR3 comprises 14 residues. This CDR3 reads CASSSPQPAGELFF. The CDR3 nucleotides are TGTGCCAGCAGCTCCCCGCAGCCCGCCGGGGAGCTGTTTTTT.

This chain connects TRBV29-1 to TRBJ2-7, with TRBD2 matching over 7 bases. CDR1 SQVTM and CDR2 ANQGSEA come from the germline V gene. With V trimmed by 7 bases and J by 7 bases, 10 bases remained unmatched. The CDR3 sequence is 12 residues long. CDR3 residues: CSALAAGGEQYF. DNA for the CDR3: TGCAGCGCTCTCGCGGCCGGGGGGGAGCAGTACTTC.

Many counts were recorded for this clonotype. The V call is TRBV7-9, the J call TRBJ1-2; D is uncertain. CDR3 length: 12 residues. Trimming pared 1 base from V and 6 bases from J, leaving 6 bases between. Germline V gene sequence: CDR1 SEHNR, CDR2 FQNEAQ (reference sequence). The CDR3 DNA reads TGTGCCAGCAGCTTAGACGGCCATGGCTACACCTTC. Translation gives CASSLDGHGYTF.

The chain has TRBV28 and TRBJ2-1; D is ambiguous. Trimming took off 2 bases at V and 6 bases at J, with 11 bases between the two ends. Germline loops: CDR1 MDHEN, CDR2 SYDVKM. CDR3 length equals 14 residues. CDR3 nucleotides: TGTGCCAGCAGTTTACCGGCCTGGGGCAATGAGCAGTTCTTC. Protein product: CASSLPAWGNEQFF.

The gene calls are TRBV20-1 and TRBJ2-3; D not certain. The V end was cut by 3 bases, the J end by 3 bases, with 13 bases between. The CDR3 is 14 amino acids. The V gene's germline CDR1 is DFQATT and CDR2 SNEGSKA (reference sequence). The chain's CDR3 is CSARSGLETDTQYF. The DNA for the CDR3 is TGCAGTGCTAGGTCGGGCCTCGAAACAGATACGCAGTATTTT.

This sequence joins TRBV7-8 and TRBJ2-2; weak D call: TRBD1 (6 bases). This CDR3 has 17 amino acids. The germline V and J ends were trimmed by 5 bases and 7 bases, with 23 bases remaining between them. In germline, CDR1 is SGHVS, CDR2 FQNEAQ. CDR3 in amino acids: CASSPFVAGAQDGELFF. CDR3 sequence (DNA): TGTGCCAGCAGCCCGTTCGTCGCAGGGGCGCAGGACGGGGAGCTGTTTTTT.

The V and J genes are TRBV27 and TRBJ2-3; TRBD2 matches 7 bases. Germline V gene lookup returns CDR1 MNHEY and CDR2 SMNVEV (reference sequence). CDR3 length equals 13 residues. The junction had 3 bases not matched to a gene; V was cut back by 4 bases and J by 5 bases. The CDR3 bases are TGTGCCAGCAGTTCCGCGGGAGAAGATACGCAGTATTTT. Its protein product is CASSSAGEDTQYF.

A few counts support this clonotype. The chain carries TRBV3-1 and TRBJ2-7; D may match TRBD1 or TRBD2 (5 bases each). Trimming left V 0 bases short and J 0 bases short, with 12 bases between. The CDR3 runs 16 residues. Germline lookup yields CDR1 LGHDT and CDR2 YNNKEL (reference sequence). Written as DNA, the CDR3 is TGTGCCAGCAGCCAAGATGTGGGGGTCCACTCCTACGAGCAGTACTTC. Protein product: CASSQDVGVHSYEQYF.

This clonotype was seen a handful of times. This chain connects TRBV20-1 to TRBJ2-1; D unresolved. CDR1 is DFQATT and CDR2 is SNEGSKA in the germline V gene (reference sequence). V was pared by 5 bases and J by 2 bases, with 13 bases between. This CDR3 has 14 residues. CDR3 DNA sequence: TGCAGTGCTCTTGGCGAGACGACCTACAATGAGCAGTTCTTC. It is translated as CSALGETTYNEQFF.

This clonotype was detected only a few times. In nucleotides, the CDR3 is TGTGCCAGCAGTTTAACTCCGACTGAAGCTTTCTTT. Translation gives CASSLTPTEAFF. The chain carries TRBV6-6 and TRBJ1-1, with no clear D. This CDR3 region has 12 residues. Between the trimmed V and J ends, which lost 4 bases and 5 bases, there was a span of 8 bases. Germline V gene data show CDR1 as MNHNY and CDR2 as SVGAGI (reference sequence).

As to this clonotype: Mismatch with germline at one junction end may stem from a read error. This chain joins TRBV29-1 and TRBJ1-1, with D maybe TRBD1 (6 bases). The CDR3 is 10 residues long. Germline CDR1 SQVTM, CDR2 ANQGSEA. The CDR3 sequence is CSVRGTRESF. As DNA, the CDR3 is TGCAGCGTTCGCGGGACACGGGAGAGCTTT.

V gene TRBV29-1 combines with J gene TRBJ2-2; D ambiguous. CDR3 size: 13 residues. V lost 7 bases and J lost 0, with 9 bases in between. Germline-derived CDR1 and CDR2 are SQVTM and ANQGSEA. In nucleotides, the CDR3 is TGCAGCGCGTCCGAATCGAACACCGGGGAGCTGTTTTTT. Residues: CSASESNTGELFF.

This clonotype was seen only a few times. The rearrangement links TRBV9 to TRBJ1-1; D ambiguous. Germline CDR1 reads SGDLS; CDR2 reads YYNGEE. The CDR3 has 13 residues. V lost 0 bases and J 1 base, leaving 4 bases between the germline ends. The CDR3 DNA follows: TGTGCCAGCAGCGTAGCGACGAACACTGAAGCTTTCTTT. The encoded protein is CASSVATNTEAFF.

V usage is TRBV12-3 or TRBV12-4 and J usage is TRBJ1-1; D call uncertain. V shed 1 base and J shed 6 bases, with 12 bases lying between them. CDR3 length equals 14 residues. The CDR3 nucleotides read TGTGCCAGCAGTTTAGGGGGAGGTGTCGCTGAAGCTTTCTTT. It codes for CASSLGGGVAEAFF.

CDR3 DNA sequence: TGTGCCAGTAGTATGGGGGGCCGGAACACTGAAGCTTTCTTT. Encoded protein: CASSMGGRNTEAFF. The chain couples TRBV19 to TRBJ1-1; tentatively, D is TRBD1 (6 bases). Germline assignment: CDR1 LNHDA and CDR2 SQIVND (reference sequence). The CDR3 is 14 residues long. Trimming pared 3 bases from V and 1 base from J, leaving 9 bases between.

The V call is TRBV20-1, the J call TRBJ2-3, with 11 positions matching TRBD2. Trimming took 3 bases from V and 0 from J; bases not matched to a gene: 8. The CDR3 contains 17 residues. CDR1 is DFQATT, CDR2 SNEGSKA, per germline (reference sequence). Here the CDR3 DNA reads TGCAGTGCTAGGGCTAGCGGGAGGCTTATGAGCACAGATACGCAGTATTTT. This codes for CSARASGRLMSTDTQYF.

At least ten counts were recorded for this clonotype. This chain uses TRBV10-2 with TRBJ1-2; 12 bases line up with TRBD1. V lost 7 bases and J lost 5; bases outside the gene matches: 20. The CDR3 is 19 amino acids. Germline loops: CDR1 WSHSY, CDR2 SAAADI. The CDR3 here is CASIGPGTGGLGPQYGYTF. CDR3 sequence (DNA): TGCGCCAGCATCGGACCAGGGACAGGGGGCCTCGGGCCCCAGTATGGCTACACCTTC.

There are a few counts of this clonotype. The chain uses TRBV7-9 and TRBJ1-5; maybe TRBD1 (6 bases). V was shortened by 5 bases and J by 6 bases, with 14 bases between the two germline ends. The length of the CDR3 is 14 residues. CDR1 is SEHNR and CDR2 is FQNEAQ in the germline V gene (reference sequence). The CDR3 bases are TGTGCCAGCAGCCCTACAGGGTTAAGTCAGCCCCAGCATTTT. The encoded protein is CASSPTGLSQPQHF. The full variable domain, completed using reference TRBV7-9 and TRBJ1-5, is DTGVSQNPRHKITKRGQNVTFRCDPISEHNRLYWYRQTLGQGPEFLTYFQNEAQLEKSRLLSDRFSAERPKGSFSTLEIQRTEQGDSAMYLCASSPTGLSQPQHFGDGTRLSIL.

This clonotype occurred many times. The chain joins TRBV20-1 to TRBJ2-7; 14 nucleotides match TRBD2. V trimming: 6 bases; J trimming: 4 bases; junction bases outside the gene matches: 11. Germline CDR1 DFQATT, CDR2 SNEGSKA (reference sequence). This CDR3 is 16 amino acids long. CDR3 nucleotides: TGCAGTGCCATGCTTCCGGGGACTAGCGGGAGATACGAGCAGTACTTC. This gives the protein CSAMLPGTSGRYEQYF.